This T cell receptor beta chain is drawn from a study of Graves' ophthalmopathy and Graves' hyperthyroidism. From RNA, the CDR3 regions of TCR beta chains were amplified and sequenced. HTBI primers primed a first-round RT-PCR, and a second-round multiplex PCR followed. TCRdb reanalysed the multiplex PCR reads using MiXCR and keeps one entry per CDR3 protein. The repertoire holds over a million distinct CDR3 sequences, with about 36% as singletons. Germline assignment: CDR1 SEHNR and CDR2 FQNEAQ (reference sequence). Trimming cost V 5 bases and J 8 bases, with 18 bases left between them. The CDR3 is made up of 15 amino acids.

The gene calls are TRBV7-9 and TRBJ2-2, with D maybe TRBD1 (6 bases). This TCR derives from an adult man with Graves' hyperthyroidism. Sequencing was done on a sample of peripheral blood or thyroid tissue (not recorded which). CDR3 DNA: TGTGCCAGCAGCGTCACAGGACAGTCGGTGGGGGAGCTGTTTTTT. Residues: CASSVTGQSVGELFF.